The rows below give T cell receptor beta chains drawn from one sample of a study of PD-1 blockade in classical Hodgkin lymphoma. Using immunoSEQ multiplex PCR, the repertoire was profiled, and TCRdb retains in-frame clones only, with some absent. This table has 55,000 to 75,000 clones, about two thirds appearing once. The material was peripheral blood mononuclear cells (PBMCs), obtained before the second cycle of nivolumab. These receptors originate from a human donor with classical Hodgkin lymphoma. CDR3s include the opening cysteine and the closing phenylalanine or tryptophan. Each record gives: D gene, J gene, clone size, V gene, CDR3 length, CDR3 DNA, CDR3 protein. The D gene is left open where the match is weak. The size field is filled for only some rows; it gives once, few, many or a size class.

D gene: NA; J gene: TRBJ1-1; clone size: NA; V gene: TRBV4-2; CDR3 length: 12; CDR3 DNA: TGTGCCAGCAGCCAAGGAGGAAGCGAAGCTTTCTTT; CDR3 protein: CASSQGGSEAFF
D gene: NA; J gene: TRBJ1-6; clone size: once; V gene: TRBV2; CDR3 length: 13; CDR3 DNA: TGTGCCAGCAGTGAGCCCTATAATTCACCCCTCCACTTT; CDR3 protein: CASSEPYNSPLHF
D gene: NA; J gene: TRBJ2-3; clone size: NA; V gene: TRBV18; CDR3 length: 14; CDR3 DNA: TGTGCCAGCTCACAAGTAGGGGCCACAGATACGCAGTATTTT; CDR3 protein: CASSQVGATDTQYF
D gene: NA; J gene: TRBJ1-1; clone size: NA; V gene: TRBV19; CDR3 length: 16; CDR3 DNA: TGTGCCAGTAGCCCTGCCCATCTCCGAATGAACACTGAAGCTTTCTTT; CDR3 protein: CASSPAHLRMNTEAFF
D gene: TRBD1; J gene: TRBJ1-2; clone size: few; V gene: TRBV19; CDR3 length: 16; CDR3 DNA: TGTGCCAGTAGTACACTACCGGGACAGCTCGACTATGGCTACACCTTC; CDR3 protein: CASSTLPGQLDYGYTF
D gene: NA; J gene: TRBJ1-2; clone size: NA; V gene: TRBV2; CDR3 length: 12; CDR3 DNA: TGTGCCAGCAGCCAGGGTGGTTATGGCTACACCTTC; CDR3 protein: CASSQGGYGYTF
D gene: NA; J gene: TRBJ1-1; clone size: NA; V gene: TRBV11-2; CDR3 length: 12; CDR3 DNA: TGTGCCAGCAGCCGATTGGGACGGGAAGCTTTCTTT; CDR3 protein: CASSRLGREAFF
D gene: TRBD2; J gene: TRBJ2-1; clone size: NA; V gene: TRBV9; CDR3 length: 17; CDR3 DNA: TGTGCCAGCAGCGTAGGGGGGTCGCTAGCGGCTCACAATGAGCAGTTCTTC; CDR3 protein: CASSVGGSLAAHNEQFF
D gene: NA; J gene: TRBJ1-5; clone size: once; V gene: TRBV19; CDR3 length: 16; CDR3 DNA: TGTGCCAGTACCCACTGGGGGGATCTGGGCAATCAGCCCCAGCATTTT; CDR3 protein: CASTHWGDLGNQPQHF
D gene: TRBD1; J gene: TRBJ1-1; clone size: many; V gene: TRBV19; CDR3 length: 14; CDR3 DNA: TGTGCCAGTAGCCTCCACCAGGGGGAAACTGAAGCTTTCTTT; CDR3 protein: CASSLHQGETEAFF
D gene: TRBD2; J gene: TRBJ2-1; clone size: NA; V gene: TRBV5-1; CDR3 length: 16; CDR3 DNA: TGCGCCAGCAGCTTCCGGACTAGCGGGGGGTACAATGAGCAGTTCTTC; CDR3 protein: CASSFRTSGGYNEQFF
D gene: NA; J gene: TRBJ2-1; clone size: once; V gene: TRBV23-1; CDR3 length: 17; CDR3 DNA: TGCGCCAGCAGTCAATCGAGATGGTCGGGAAACTACAATGAGCAGTTCTTC; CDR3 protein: CASSQSRWSGNYNEQFF
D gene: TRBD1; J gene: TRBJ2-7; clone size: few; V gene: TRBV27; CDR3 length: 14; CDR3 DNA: TGTGCCAGCAGTAGACAGGGGGCGGTCTACGAGCAGTACTTC; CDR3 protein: CASSRQGAVYEQYF
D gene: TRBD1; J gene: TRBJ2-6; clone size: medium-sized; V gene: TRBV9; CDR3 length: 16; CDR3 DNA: TGTGCCAGCAGCGCCCGACAGGGGTCTGGGGCCAACGTCCTGACTTTC; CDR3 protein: CASSARQGSGANVLTF
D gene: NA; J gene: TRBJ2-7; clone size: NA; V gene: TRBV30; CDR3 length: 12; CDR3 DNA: TGTGCCTGGACCATACAGGGCTACGAGCAGTACTTC; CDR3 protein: CAWTIQGYEQYF
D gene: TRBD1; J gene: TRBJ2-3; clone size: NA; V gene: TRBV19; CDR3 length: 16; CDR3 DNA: TGTGCCAGTAGCGACAGGGGGCTAACTAGCACAGATACGCAGTATTTT; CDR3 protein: CASSDRGLTSTDTQYF
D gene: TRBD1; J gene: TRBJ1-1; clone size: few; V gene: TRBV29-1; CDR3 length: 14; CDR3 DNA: TGCAGCGCTGAAAAGGGACAGGGAAACACTGAAGCTTTCTTT; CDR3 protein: CSAEKGQGNTEAFF
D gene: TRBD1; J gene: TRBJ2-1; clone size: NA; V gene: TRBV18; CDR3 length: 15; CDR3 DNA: TGTGCCAGCTCACCCTTGGACAGGGCACCCAATGAGCAGTTCTTC; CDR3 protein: CASSPLDRAPNEQFF
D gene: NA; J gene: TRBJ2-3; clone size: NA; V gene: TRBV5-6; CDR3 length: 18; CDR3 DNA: TGTGCCAGCAGCTTGGGAGGGGAGGGGGCTTCTAGGACAGATACGCAGTATTTT; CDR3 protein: CASSLGGEGASRTDTQYF
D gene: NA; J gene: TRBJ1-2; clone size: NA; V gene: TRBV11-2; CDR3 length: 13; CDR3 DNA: TGTGCCAGCAGCTTTGGGGCAGGGGATGGCTACACCTTC; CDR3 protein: CASSFGAGDGYTF
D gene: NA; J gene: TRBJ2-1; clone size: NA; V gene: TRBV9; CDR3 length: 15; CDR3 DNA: TGTGCCAGCAGCGCCACAGGGTGGGCCTACAATGAGCAGTTCTTC; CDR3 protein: CASSATGWAYNEQFF
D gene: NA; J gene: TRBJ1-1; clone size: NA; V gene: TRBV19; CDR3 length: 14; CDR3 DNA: TGTGCCAGTAGAGGGGGGTTGGGGAACACTGAAGCTTTCTTT; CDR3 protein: CASRGGLGNTEAFF
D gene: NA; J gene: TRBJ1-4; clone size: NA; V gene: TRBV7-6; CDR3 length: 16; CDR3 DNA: TGTGCCAGCAGCCAATCTATGTACAGTCAGAATGAAAAACTGTTTTTT; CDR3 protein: CASSQSMYSQNEKLFF
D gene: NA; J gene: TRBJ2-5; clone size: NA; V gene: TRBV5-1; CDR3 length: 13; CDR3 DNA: TGTGCCAGCAGCTTGAAAGGGCGAGAGACCCAGTACTTC; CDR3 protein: CASSLKGRETQYF
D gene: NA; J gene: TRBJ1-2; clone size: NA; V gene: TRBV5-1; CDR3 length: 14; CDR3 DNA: TGCGCCAGCAGCTCCGAATCTGGATACTATGGCTACACCTTC; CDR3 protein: CASSSESGYYGYTF
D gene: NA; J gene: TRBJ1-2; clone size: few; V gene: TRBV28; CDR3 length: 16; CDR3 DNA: TGTGCCAGCAGTCCGCCGATAGGGACGGGGTTGGATGGCTACACCTTC; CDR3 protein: CASSPPIGTGLDGYTF
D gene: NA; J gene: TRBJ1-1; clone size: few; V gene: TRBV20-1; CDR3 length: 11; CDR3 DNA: TGCAGTGCTAGAGATACAGGACCGGCTTTCTTT; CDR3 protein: CSARDTGPAFF
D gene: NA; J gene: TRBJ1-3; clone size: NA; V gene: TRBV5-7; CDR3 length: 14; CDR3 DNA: TGTGCCAGCAGCGTAACAGGAACTGGAAACACCATATATTTT; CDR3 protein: CASSVTGTGNTIYF
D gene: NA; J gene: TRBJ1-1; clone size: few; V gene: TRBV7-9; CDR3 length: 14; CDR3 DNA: TGTGCCAGCAGCATTTATGAGAGTTCTACTGAAGCTTTCTTT; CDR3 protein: CASSIYESSTEAFF
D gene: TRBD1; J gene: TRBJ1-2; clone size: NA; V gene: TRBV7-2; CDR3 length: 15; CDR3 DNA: TGTGCCAGCAGCTTGACCGGGACAGGGAACTATGGCTACACCTTC; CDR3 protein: CASSLTGTGNYGYTF
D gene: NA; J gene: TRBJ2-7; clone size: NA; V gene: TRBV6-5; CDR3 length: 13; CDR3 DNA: TGTGCCAGCAGTCTTGATATATCCTACGAGCAGTACTTC; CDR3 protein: CASSLDISYEQYF
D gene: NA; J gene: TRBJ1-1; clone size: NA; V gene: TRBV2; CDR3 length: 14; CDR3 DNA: TGTGCCAGCAGTGTGGGGACACTTAACACTGAAGCTTTCTTT; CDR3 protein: CASSVGTLNTEAFF
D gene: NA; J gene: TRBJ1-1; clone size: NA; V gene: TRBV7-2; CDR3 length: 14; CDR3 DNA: TGTGCCAGCAGCCGGACAGAATCGGACACTGAAGCTTTCTTT; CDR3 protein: CASSRTESDTEAFF
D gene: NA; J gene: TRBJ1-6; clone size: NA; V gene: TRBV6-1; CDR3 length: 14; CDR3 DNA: TGTGCCAGCAGTGTTGGACAATCCGGGTCACCCCTCCACTTT; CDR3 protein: CASSVGQSGSPLHF
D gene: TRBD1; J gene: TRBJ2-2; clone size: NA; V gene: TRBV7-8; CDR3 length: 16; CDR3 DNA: TGTGCCAGCAGCTTGGGACAGGGTCAAAGCACCGGGGAGCTGTTTTTT; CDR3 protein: CASSLGQGQSTGELFF
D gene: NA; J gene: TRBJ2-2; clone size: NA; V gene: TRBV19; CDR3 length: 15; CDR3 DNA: TGTGCCAGCGCGCCCCGGGGCCTAAACACCGGGGAGCTGTTTTTT; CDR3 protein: CASAPRGLNTGELFF
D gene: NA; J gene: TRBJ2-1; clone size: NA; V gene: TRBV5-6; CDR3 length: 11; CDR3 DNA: TGTGCCAGCAGCTTTGGCACCGAGCAGTTCTTC; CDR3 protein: CASSFGTEQFF
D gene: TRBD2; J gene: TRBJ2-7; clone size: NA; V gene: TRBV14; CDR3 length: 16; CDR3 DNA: TGTGCCAGCAGCCAGGGGACTAGCGGACTCCCCTACGAGCAGTACTTC; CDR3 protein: CASSQGTSGLPYEQYF